The present TCR beta chain was sequenced within a study of blood T cell repertoires in COVID-19 (dated by TCRdb to the early 2020s). For context, the study as a whole: Samples covering the acute and convalescent phases of COVID-19 were provided by collaborators in the United States, Italy and Spain. The prospective study material was composed of cDNA or gDNA derived from T cells, B-cell-depleted T cells, or PBMCs. Subjects who had been exposed to COVID-19, were actively infected with it, or had recovered from it provided the deeply sampled blood TCRbeta repertoires that made up the dataset. The repertoires were released in a freely available public database intended as a resource for research on the immune response to SARS-CoV-2. The samples were drawn from the first 160 participants of the ongoing ImmuneRACE study and from 950 to 1,500 subjects provided by 6 global collaborators. A de-identified subject ID, COVID-19 status, age in years and sex were almost always included in the sample metadata. Where available, HLA class I and class II types were taken from metadata supplied by the sample provider and were not determined by assay-based typing. Broader findings and caveats from the paper: The quantity of clinical and demographic metadata differed by source and by participant and was supplied without curation.

CDR1 and CDR2 are drawn from the germline V gene: SGDLS, YYNGEE. V gives up 4 bases and J gives up 7 bases, and the segment between their germline ends measures 14 bases. The CDR3 runs 14 residues from the cysteine to the phenylalanine. The only DNA kept is the CDR3, 42 bases in frame from the first base. TCRbeta CDR3 regions were amplified from genomic DNA using the immunoSEQ Assay, a bias-controlled multiplex PCR. The paper's processing steps were these. Within the assay, amplification of reference gene primers was used to estimate how many nucleated cells each sample contained. To quantify the absolute abundance of each unique TCRbeta CDR3 rearrangement, sequence reads were collapsed and filtered. For each sample, productive Simpson clonality was calculated by taking the square root of Simpson's diversity index across productive rearrangements. This is the immuneACCESS table as TCRdb keeps it, with only in-frame sequences that have V and J called. A part of the clones is gone; compared with another copy, unresolved V genes explain less than half, and the rest is unexplained. Clone size and V and J calls were adopted from that table, with D and trimming inferred from the DNA. In all, the sample holds 120,000 or so clones, and roughly 90% of those were seen once. The top ten constitute 7.6% of the sample.

As regards this clone: No antigen is known for it. Base-call qualities are not available, and no considerably larger clone is one nucleotide away.

Collaborating institutions collected whole blood in K2EDTA tubes following their own protocols. For TCRbeta analysis, collaborator samples were shipped as frozen whole blood, as isolated PBMCs, or as DNA extracted from either sample type. The sequence came from a man aged 50 to 59 with acute or convalescent COVID-19. This receptor chain uses TRBV9 and TRBJ2-2; a tentative D match to TRBD1 spans 6 bases. Sequenced input: peripheral blood. The bases are TGTGCCAGCAGCCCGGGACAAAGAGACGGGGAGCTGTTTTTT. Its translation reads: CASSPGQRDGELFF.